These 7 T cell receptor beta chains were all obtained from the same sample, sequenced in a study of early T cells in non-severe SARS-CoV-2 infection. TCRdb analysed the 5' RACE reads with MiXCR anew, one entry per CDR3 protein. The sample has about 60,000 distinct CDR3 sequences, about 10% seen once. The source was whole blood, collected at baseline. The receptors come from an adult who was a healthcare worker with PCR-confirmed SARS-CoV-2 infection or an uninfected control (not recorded which).

The rearrangement joins TRBV20-1 to TRBJ2-3; D gene unclear. The CDR3 covers 15 residues. Germline V lookup: CDR1 DFQATT, CDR2 SNEGSKA (reference sequence). Trimming cost V 5 bases and J 0 bases, with 15 bases left between them. The CDR3 DNA reads TGCAGTGCTGTGGGTCTCTACCCTAGCACAGATACGCAGTATTTT. Residues: CSAVGLYPSTDTQYF.

This clonotype appeared a few times. The chain has TRBV30 and TRBJ1-2, with D tentatively TRBD1 (5 bases). Per germline, CDR1 GTSNPN and CDR2 SVGIG (reference sequence). The length of the CDR3 is 13 residues. The V gene lost 8 bases and the J gene lost 3 bases, with 16 bases spanning the gap. The CDR3 DNA is TGTGCCCAGGCTCCCGGGACGGACTATGGCTACACCTTC. It encodes CAQAPGTDYGYTF.

This clonotype was seen a handful of times. This chain joins TRBV6-2 or TRBV6-3 and TRBJ2-7; D call uncertain. Germline V gene sequence: CDR1 MNHEY, CDR2 SVGEGT. Trimming pared 0 bases from V and 13 bases from J, leaving 13 bases between. The CDR3 length is 12 residues. CDR3 sequence: CASSYSTGLGYF. The CDR3 coding sequence is TGTGCCAGCAGTTACTCGACCGGCCTAGGTTACTTC.

J is TRBJ1-1 and V is TRBV28; no definite D call. The CDR3 sequence is 15 residues long. Per the germline V gene, CDR1 is MDHEN and CDR2 is SYDVKM. V was cut by 6 bases and J by 4 bases, with 18 bases left in between. This CDR3 reads CASSSPTDRGTEAFF. CDR3 nucleotides: TGTGCCAGCAGCTCCCCCACCGACCGGGGCACTGAAGCTTTCTTT. The full variable domain, its missing parts supplied by reference TRBV28 and TRBJ1-1, is DVKVTQSSRYLVKRTGEKVFLECVQDMDHENMFWYRQDPGLGLRLIYFSYDVKMKEKGDIPEGYSVSREKKERFSLILESASTNQTSMYLCASSSPTDRGTEAFFGQGTRLTVV.

The chain employs TRBV10-2 and TRBJ2-3; D unresolved. The CDR3 loop spans 14 amino acids. CDR1 and CDR2 from the germline V gene are WSHSY and SAAADI. Between the trimmed V and J ends, which lost 2 bases and 6 bases, there was a span of 12 bases. For the CDR3, the DNA is TGCGCCAGCAGTGAGAATGGACCAGAGGATACGCAGTATTTT. Protein sequence: CASSENGPEDTQYF.

The rearrangement links TRBV20-1 to TRBJ1-1; D perhaps matches TRBD1 (6 bases). This CDR3 contains 12 residues. The germline CDR1 and CDR2 sequences are DFQATT and SNEGSKA (reference sequence). The ends were cut back, 3 bases at V and 8 bases at J, with 13 bases in the middle. CDR3 protein: CSARGGTLEAFF. Here the CDR3 DNA reads TGCAGTGCTAGGGGGGGGACACTCGAAGCTTTCTTT.

This clonotype was observed a few times. The chain recombines TRBV7-9 with TRBJ1-2; D is unresolved. The CDR3 extends over 14 amino acids. From germline, CDR1 is SEHNR and CDR2 FQNEAQ (reference sequence). Trimming took off 1 base at V and 5 bases at J, with 11 bases between the two ends. This CDR3 reads CASSLGDRVYGYTF. CDR3 in DNA: TGTGCCAGCAGCTTAGGAGACCGAGTTTATGGCTACACCTTC.